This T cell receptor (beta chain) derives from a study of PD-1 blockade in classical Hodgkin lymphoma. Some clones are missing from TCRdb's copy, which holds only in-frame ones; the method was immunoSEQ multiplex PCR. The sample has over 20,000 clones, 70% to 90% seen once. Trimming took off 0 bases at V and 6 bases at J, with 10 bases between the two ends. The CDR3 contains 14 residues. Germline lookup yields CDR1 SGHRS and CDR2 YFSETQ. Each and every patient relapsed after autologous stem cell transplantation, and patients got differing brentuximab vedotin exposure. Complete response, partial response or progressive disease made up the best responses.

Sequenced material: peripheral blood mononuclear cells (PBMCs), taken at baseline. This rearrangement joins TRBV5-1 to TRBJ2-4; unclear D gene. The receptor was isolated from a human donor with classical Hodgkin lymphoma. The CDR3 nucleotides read TGCGCCAGCAGCTTGGTAGGGCTCGGAAACATTCAGTACTTC. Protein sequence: CASSLVGLGNIQYF. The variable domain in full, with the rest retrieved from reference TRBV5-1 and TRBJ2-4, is KAGVTQTPRYLIKTRGQQVTLSCSPISGHRSVSWYQQTPGQGLQFLFEYFSETQRNKGNFPGRFSGRQFSNSRSEMNVSTLELGDSALYLCASSLVGLGNIQYFGAGTRLSVL.